This TCR beta chain was recovered during a study of graft-versus-host responses after intestinal transplantation (dated by TCRdb to 2020 to 2023). Notes on the research overall: The transplants that recipients received were multivisceral, liver-intestinal, or isolated intestinal. After intestinal transplantation, graft-versus-host and host-versus-graft alloreactive T cell clones in the graft, circulation and bone marrow were tracked using bulk TCR-beta CDR3 sequencing. Of the 20 to 30 intestinal transplant recipients enrolled in the cohort, one of whom was a retransplant, a few patients without pretransplant specimens were excluded. Donor T cell macrochimerism was defined as a peak of at least 4% donor T cells among recipient peripheral blood mononuclear cells. To identify alloreactive clones, pre-transplant mixed lymphocyte reaction products were sequenced and compared with unstimulated pre-transplant donor and recipient T cells. All recipients received anti-thymocyte globulin induction followed by maintenance tacrolimus and steroids for approximately 3 years. Samples from a few later patients were sequenced in-house on an Illumina MiSeq with MiXCR processing rather than by the commercial service. Broad study findings and their caveats: GvH clones were detected in recipient bone marrow, and some appeared earlier in ileal mucosa or blood, consistent with an intestinal mucosal origin. Peak levels of circulating GvH clones were associated with declines in HvG clones early after transplant. In the allografts of patients with donor T cell macrochimerism, GvH to HvG T cell clonal ratios were high. Conclusions were limited by the relatively low number and heterogeneity of intestinal transplant patients.

Receptor amplification or capture employed the immunoSEQ multiplex PCR assay. For most patients, genomic DNA was isolated using the Qiagen DNeasy Blood and Tissue Kit and was shipped frozen to Adaptive Biotechnologies for TCR sequencing. Adaptive Biotechnologies carried out high-throughput TCR-beta CDR3 sequencing of genomic DNA for most patients. Per the authors' processing: TCR sequencing data were retrieved from Adaptive's ImmunoSEQ software for 15 to 20 patients, whereas three other patients were processed with MiXCR and VDJtools. To correct CD4 versus CD8 sorting errors, sequences present in both subsets at a frequency ratio below 5:1 were removed. Because the origin of CDR3 nucleotide sequences shared between donor and recipient could not be assigned, those sequences were removed. To count as alloreactive, a clone needed at least 2-fold expansion over unstimulated cells and a minimum CFSE-low frequency of 0.002% (template counts) or 0.001% (read counts). A clone was considered mappable if detected in the sequenced pre-transplant spleen, lymph node, or MLR CFSE-low populations of the donor or recipient. Cumulative frequency of alloreactive clones was calculated as a percentage of all sequences weighted by copy number. The source is immuneACCESS, and TCRdb retained only in-frame sequences with V and J called. Part of the clones is not carried over; for the studies checked, unresolved V genes explain less than half of this, and the remainder is unexplained. That table gives V, J and clone size, and the DNA gave D and trimming. The sample table records 150,000 or so clones; about 90% of these occur just once. Jointly, the top ten make up roughly 0.19% of the sample.

Counted from cysteine to phenylalanine, this CDR3 has 15 amino acids. The CDR3 DNA has 45 bases and is translated from base 1. In the germline V gene (reference sequence), CDR1 corresponds to LNHNV and CDR2 to YYDKDF. Read against the paper, the sample's time point label means: cells obtained before transplantation from donor or recipient. CD3+CD4+ and CD3+CD8+ populations were FACS-sorted from unstimulated pre-transplant donor and recipient cells taken from spleen or lymph nodes. Concerning this clone: Its specific antigen is unknown. No much larger clone exists at a distance of one base, and base qualities are not known.

This receptor was identified in a human donor who received an intestinal transplant. The V and J genes are TRBV15 and TRBJ2-5, and TRBD1 matches 8 of the central bases. The J call may be wrong; the DNA end is better matched by TRBJ2-7. The sample consisted of unstimulated CD4+ T cells sorted from spleen or lymph node cells, taken before intestinal transplant. The DNA is as follows: TGTGCCACCTCAGGGGGCGGGACAGGCTTCTACGAGCAGTACTTC. It is translated as CATSGGGTGFYEQYF.